This T cell receptor beta chain came from a study of a mutant IDH1 vaccine in newly diagnosed glioma (dated by TCRdb to the early 2020s). Some background on the complete study: Patients received eight vaccinations in weeks 1, 3, 5, 7, 11, 15, 19 and 23, corresponding to visits V03 through V10. Of the roughly 34 treated patients, approximately 60% were male and around 38% were female, and a mean age of 40.4 years was recorded. Peripheral blood was collected at six visits: V03 (baseline), V05, V07, V10, V12 and V13. Longitudinal TCRB deep sequencing was done for fewer than 30 treated patients, wherever samples were available for exploratory analyses. Prior to enrollment, patients had been given standard therapy consisting of radiotherapy alone, temozolomide alone, or radiochemotherapy with temozolomide, with the combination given to most patients. Vaccination started 4-6 weeks after radiotherapy alone, or was given together with temozolomide cycles in the groups whose treatment included chemotherapy. General study outcomes and caveats: According to the authors, sample limitations meant that analyses of patient blood samples could not be reproduced. No apparent relationship was observed between pseudoprogression and alterations in the top peripheral T cell clonotypes detected by TCRB sequencing. PBMC samples for TCRB deep sequencing were selected based on availability. Vaccine-induced immune responses across multiple MHC alleles were detected in roughly 94% of patients.

CDR1 and CDR2 were assigned from the germline V gene as KGHSH and LQKENI. The CDR3, from cysteine to phenylalanine, totals 13 residues. The retained sequence is limited to the CDR3, 39 bases, with the frame set at the first base. Between the V and J ends, shortened by 3 bases and 1 base respectively, the junction contains 5 bases. To prepare the library, the immunoSEQ multiplex PCR assay was applied. Rearranged TCR beta chain sequences were amplified using the hsTCRB Kit according to the manufacturer's protocol. Sequencing of TCRB libraries was carried out on an Illumina MiSeq. The study's processing was this. Demultiplexing, trimming and gene mapping were performed with the kit vendor's proprietary platform. Drawn from immuneACCESS, this table holds only the in-frame rearrangements with V and J called that TCRdb kept. Clones are partly lost; checked studies trace under half to an unresolved V gene and leave the rest unexplained. That table furnishes V, J and clone size, whereas the DNA furnished D and trimming. The sample records 35,000 to 45,000 clones, roughly 76% of which are singletons. Together, the top ten hold over 10% of the sample.

The time point label on this specimen signifies: week 5, during vaccination. A 20-mer mutant IDH1 peptide at 300 micrograms in Montanide made up each vaccine dose, which was injected subcutaneously together with topical imiquimod. All donors had newly diagnosed IDH1-mutant astrocytomas of WHO grade 3 or 4 that showed loss of nuclear ATRX. The samples were drawn from NOA16, a multicentre, single-arm, open-label phase I trial in Germany that tested a mutant IDH1 peptide vaccine in humans for the first time. Genomic DNA for TCRB sequencing was isolated from EDTA blood with the DNeasy Blood and Tissue Kit. Only one count was recorded for this clone. The clone's antigen remains unknown. Per-nucleotide qualities are absent, and no much larger clonotype sits a single base away.

The source of this sequence is a man between 45 and 60 years old with glioma. Sample: PBMCs, taken from a glioma patient whose treatment included an IDH1 peptide vaccine. Here the chain combines TRBV18 and TRBJ2-3; no D gene call is confident. The CDR3 protein: CASSPWGTDTQYF. The base sequence is TGTGCCAGCTCACCTTGGGGCACAGATACGCAGTATTTT. Reference TRBV18 and TRBJ2-3 genes cover what lies past the CDR3, so the full variable domain is NAGVMQNPRHLVRRRGQEARLRCSPMKGHSHVYWYRQLPEEGLKFMVYLQKENIIDESGMPKERFSAEFPKEGPSILRIQQVVRGDSAAYFCASSPWGTDTQYFGPGTRLTVL.